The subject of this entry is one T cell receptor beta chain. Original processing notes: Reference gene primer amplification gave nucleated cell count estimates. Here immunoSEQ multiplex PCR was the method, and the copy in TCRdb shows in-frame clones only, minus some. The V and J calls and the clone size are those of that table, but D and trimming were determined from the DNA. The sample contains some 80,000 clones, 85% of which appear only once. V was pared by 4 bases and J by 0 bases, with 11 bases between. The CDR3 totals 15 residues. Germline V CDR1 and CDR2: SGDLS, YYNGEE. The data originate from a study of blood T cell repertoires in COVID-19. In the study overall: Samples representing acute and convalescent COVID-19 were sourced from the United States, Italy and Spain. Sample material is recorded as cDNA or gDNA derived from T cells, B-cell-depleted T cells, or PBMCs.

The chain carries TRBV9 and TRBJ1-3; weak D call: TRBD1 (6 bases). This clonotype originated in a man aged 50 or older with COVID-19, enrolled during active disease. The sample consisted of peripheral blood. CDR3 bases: TGTGCCAGCAGCCCAGGGGTAAGCTCTGGAAACACCATATATTTT. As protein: CASSPGVSSGNTIYF.